The subject of this entry is one T cell receptor (beta chain). The sample belongs to a study of blood T cell repertoires in COVID-19. Across 20 to 25 US areas, participants ranged in age from about 18 to 90 years. TCRdb keeps only in-frame clones here, not all; method: immunoSEQ multiplex PCR. The top ten hold 1% of the sample, which has around 290,000 clones, approximately 91% seen once. Germline CDR1 SGHNT, CDR2 YENEEA. The junction had 6 bases not matched to a gene; V was cut back by 5 bases and J by 10 bases. The CDR3 spans 14 residues. The sample consisted of PBMCs or T cells enriched from blood (not recorded which). The sequence derives from a woman under 40 who had recovered from COVID-19. This chain links TRBV11-3 with TRBJ1-6, with 9 bases fitting TRBD1. The CDR3: CASSPRTGESPLHF. The CDR3 bases are TGTGCCAGCAGCCCTCGGACAGGGGAATCACCCCTCCACTTT. Supplemented by reference TRBV11-3 and TRBJ1-6, the full variable domain reads EAGVVQSPRYKIIEKKQPVAFWCNPISGHNTLYWYLQNLGQGPELLIRYENEEAVDDSQLPKDRFSAERLKGVDSTLKIQPAELGDSAVYLCASSPRTGESPLHFGNGTRLTVT.